What follows are 27 T cell receptor beta chains derived from one specimen sequenced in a study of low-dose radiotherapy and immunotherapy resistance in tumors. cDNA synthesis used a TRAV/TRBV-specific primer set for both chains. The TCRs were subjected to amplification over approximately 18 PCR cycles employing a constant-region primer in conjunction with a V-primer adapter. One entry per CDR3 protein, called by TCRdb with MiXCR from the reads. The table lists tens of thousands of distinct CDR3 sequences, 26% of them singletons, with 5.5% to 8.5% in the top ten. Regarding time point: before trial treatment. The sample was PBMCs, taken before treatment. These TCRs come from a male donor with rectosigmoid adenocarcinoma.

This clonotype was observed many times. J is TRBJ1-1 and V is TRBV7-2, with D unresolved. Germline V gene sequence: CDR1 SGHTA, CDR2 FQGNSA. Trimming stripped 1 base from V and 0 bases from J, with 9 bases between. The CDR3 loop spans 15 amino acids. CDR3 bases: TGTGCCAGCAGCTTAGTGGCCTATATGAACACTGAAGCTTTCTTT. Translating gives CASSLVAYMNTEAFF.

The chain couples TRBV5-4 to TRBJ2-7; 7 bases align to TRBD1. The V and J ends lost 5 bases and 3 bases, in that order; junction bases with no gene match: 2. Germline V lookup: CDR1 SGHNT, CDR2 YYREEE (reference sequence). The CDR3 runs to 12 residues. DNA of the CDR3: TGTGCCAGCAGTCGGGACAGCTACGAGCAGTACTTC. It is translated as CASSRDSYEQYF.

The V and J genes are TRBV18 and TRBJ1-5, with D unresolved. Looked up from germline, CDR1 is KGHSH and CDR2 is LQKENI. This CDR3 is built from 14 residues. Trimming took off 3 bases at V and 3 bases at J, with 9 bases between the two ends. The CDR3 region is CASSPAQLNQPQHF. DNA for the CDR3: TGTGCCAGCTCACCGGCGCAGCTCAATCAGCCCCAGCATTTT.

In the case of this clonotype: A far bigger clonotype differs at one base, so this is likely a read error. The chain has TRBV6-8 and TRBJ2-1, with 8 positions matching TRBD2. With 6 bases clipped from V and 10 bases from J, the junction kept 17 bases outside the gene matches. Germline V CDR1 and CDR2: MNHGY, SAAAGT. The CDR3 has 16 residues. CDR3 region: CASRTFGGGKAYEQFF. CDR3 DNA sequence: TGTGCCAGCAGGACTTTCGGGGGGGGCAAAGCCTACGAGCAGTTCTTC.

In the case of this clonotype: A far larger clone differs by one base, so this is likely a read error. The rearrangement joins TRBV6-4 to TRBJ2-5; 7 bases are shared with TRBD2. The CDR3 totals 14 residues. Germline assignment: CDR1 MRHNA and CDR2 SNTAGT. V dropped 0 bases and J dropped 11; count of bases not matched to a gene: 9. The CDR3 DNA reads as TGTGCCAGCAGTGACTCAGAGACTAGCAATGAGCAGTACTTC. Residues: CASSDSETSNEQYF.

The sample holds many counts of this clonotype. The rearrangement uses TRBV28 and TRBJ2-2; TRBD2 aligns across 9 bases. Unmatched junction bases numbered 11, after V lost 5 bases and J lost 7 bases. Germline assignment: CDR1 MDHEN and CDR2 SYDVKM. The CDR3 consists of 16 residues. The CDR3 coding sequence is TGTGCCAGCAGTCAGGGAGGCGGGAGGGCTAACGGGGAGCTGTTTTTT. Encoded protein: CASSQGGGRANGELFF. The full variable domain, rest sourced from reference TRBV28 and TRBJ2-2, is DVKVTQSSRYLVKRTGEKVFLECVQDMDHENMFWYRQDPGLGLRLIYFSYDVKMKEKGDIPEGYSVSREKKERFSLILESASTNQTSMYLCASSQGGGRANGELFFGEGSRLTVL.

This clonotype was recorded many times. This chain links TRBV12-3 or TRBV12-4 with TRBJ2-7; 8 bases line up with TRBD2. The CDR3 consists of 13 residues. Trimming at V came to 6 bases and at J to 2 bases, leaving 3 bases not matched to a gene. The CDR3 protein is CASRTSGPYEQYF. The CDR3 DNA is TGTGCCAGCAGAACTAGCGGACCCTACGAGCAGTACTTC.

A word on this clonotype: A much larger clone sits a single nucleotide away, making a read error possible. The chain has TRBV20-1 and TRBJ2-2; perhaps TRBD2 as D (6 bases). Per the germline V gene, CDR1 is DFQATT and CDR2 is SNEGSKA (reference sequence). The CDR3 has 16 residues. The CDR3 is CSTRAISLAHTGELFF. In nucleotides, the CDR3 is TGCAGTACTAGAGCCATTTCGCTAGCGCACACCGGGGAGCTGTTTTTT.

The chain combines TRBV28 with TRBJ1-2; 8 bases are shared with TRBD1. Germline V gene data show CDR1 as MDHEN and CDR2 as SYDVKM. This CDR3 is built from 17 residues. Trimming at V came to 3 bases and at J to 6 bases, leaving 15 bases not matched to a gene. As DNA, the CDR3 is TGTGCCAGCAGTTTTGCGGGCAGGGGGCCGATTTCGGATGGCTACACCTTC. Protein product: CASSFAGRGPISDGYTF.

This clonotype appeared many times. The chain combines TRBV6-2 or TRBV6-3 with TRBJ2-7, with TRBD2 as a possible D gene (5 bases). Trimming took off 6 bases at V and 6 bases at J, with 30 bases between the two ends. Germline CDR1 MNHEY, CDR2 SVGEGT. This CDR3 region has 18 residues. The CDR3 DNA sequence: TGTGCCAGCAGGGACTTCGGGTCGTTCAACCCGCTACTGTCCGAGCAGTACTTC. Its protein is CASRDFGSFNPLLSEQYF.

This clonotype occurred many times. The chain links TRBV6-2 or TRBV6-3 to TRBJ2-2; tentatively, D is TRBD2 (6 bases). This CDR3 region has 15 residues. V lost 4 bases to trimming and J lost 3 bases, with 12 bases between them. Germline CDR1 MNHEY, CDR2 SVGEGT. The CDR3 is CASSSRGGDTGELFF. In nucleotides, the CDR3 is TGTGCCAGCAGTTCCCGGGGCGGGGACACCGGGGAGCTGTTTTTT.

This clonotype was seen many times. The rearrangement joins TRBV12-3 or TRBV12-4 to TRBJ1-2, with a tentative D call TRBD1 (6 bases). The length of the CDR3 is 18 residues. V lost 8 bases to trimming and J lost 5 bases, with 30 bases between them. CDR3 bases: TGTGCCAGCTCCGCACCGGGACACCTAGAGCAGGGGAGATATGGCTACACCTTC. This translates into CASSAPGHLEQGRYGYTF.

This clonotype was counted at least ten times. The chain uses TRBV4-1 and TRBJ2-5; D perhaps matches TRBD1 (6 bases). Trimming took off 8 bases at V and 5 bases at J, with 12 bases between the two ends. This CDR3 has 12 amino acids. Germline-derived CDR1 and CDR2 are MGHRA and YSYEKL. Here the CDR3 reads CASQGTRETQYF. DNA of the CDR3: TGCGCCAGCCAGGGGACCCGGGAGACCCAGTACTTC.

This clonotype was detected ten times or more. The genes are TRBV9 and TRBJ1-1; D might be TRBD1 (6 bases). CDR3 length equals 15 residues. Germline V gene data show CDR1 as SGDLS and CDR2 as YYNGEE. V lost 2 bases to trimming and J lost 0 bases, with 11 bases between them. The CDR3 DNA reads TGTGCCAGCAGCGTCGCCGGGACAATGAACACTGAAGCTTTCTTT. Protein product: CASSVAGTMNTEAFF.

The chain links TRBV23-1 to TRBJ2-7; 9 bases map to TRBD1. TRBV23-1 is an ORF, with its function uncertain. CDR3 length equals 14 residues. Unmatched junction bases numbered 6, after V lost 9 bases and J lost 0 bases. The CDR3 nucleotides read TGCGCCAGTAAAACGGGACAGGGCTCCTACGAGCAGTACTTC. This translates into CASKTGQGSYEQYF.

The chain combines TRBV14 with TRBJ2-1, with TRBD2 matching 8 bases. V gave up 4 bases and J gave up 6 bases; unmatched junction bases: 11. Germline CDR1 reads SGHDN; CDR2 reads FVKESK. The CDR3 consists of 16 residues. Here the CDR3 DNA reads TGTGCCAGCAGCCCGATGCGCGGGAGGCCCTTCAATGAGCAGTTCTTC. This translates into CASSPMRGRPFNEQFF.

This clonotype was seen many times. The gene calls are TRBV7-9 and TRBJ1-5; perhaps TRBD1 as D (5 bases). Trimming left V 7 bases short and J 3 bases short, with 13 bases between. The CDR3 loop spans 14 amino acids. Germline values: CDR1 SEHNR, CDR2 FQNEAQ (reference sequence). The CDR3 reads CASTRAGTNQPQHF. The CDR3 DNA follows: TGTGCCAGCACGCGTGCGGGGACCAATCAGCCCCAGCATTTT. Supplemented by reference TRBV7-9 and TRBJ1-5, the full variable domain reads DTGVSQNPRHKITKRGQNVTFRCDPISEHNRLYWYRQTLGQGPEFLTYFQNEAQLEKSRLLSDRFSAERPKGSFSTLEIQRTEQGDSAMYLCASTRAGTNQPQHFGDGTRLSIL.

This clonotype turned up a few times. This chain joins TRBV10-3 and TRBJ2-7; 10 positions match TRBD2. Germline loops: CDR1 ENHRY, CDR2 SYGVKD. Trimming at V came to 10 bases and at J to 3 bases, leaving 9 bases not matched to a gene. This CDR3 comprises 14 residues. DNA of the CDR3: TGTGCCAGCGCCGCTAGCGGGGGACTCTACGAGCAGTACTTC. Its protein is CASAASGGLYEQYF.

This clonotype came up many times. The gene calls are TRBV20-1 and TRBJ2-7, with D perhaps being TRBD1 or TRBD2 (5 bases each). The CDR3 runs to 14 residues. From germline, CDR1 is DFQATT and CDR2 SNEGSKA (reference sequence). Between the trimmed V and J ends, which lost 3 bases and 0 bases, there was a span of 12 bases. The DNA for the CDR3 is TGCAGTGCTAGGTCGGGGACCCTCTCCTACGAGCAGTACTTC. Amino acids: CSARSGTLSYEQYF.

Many counts were recorded for this clonotype. The chain is built from TRBV6-6 and TRBJ1-6; tentatively, D is TRBD1 (6 bases). The V gene lost 2 bases and the J gene lost 5 bases, with 10 bases spanning the gap. The CDR3 runs 15 residues. Germline CDR1 is MNHNY and CDR2 is SVGAGI (reference sequence). CDR3 amino acids: CASSYDDRHNSPLHF. CDR3 DNA: TGTGCCAGCAGTTACGATGACAGGCATAATTCACCCCTCCACTTT.

This clonotype was counted ten times or more. The chain carries TRBV5-4 and TRBJ1-1, with TRBD1 matching over 7 bases. V lost 0 bases, J lost 10 bases, and 12 bases stayed unmatched. The germline V gene encodes CDR1 SGHNT and CDR2 YYREEE (reference sequence). The CDR3 has 15 residues. This chain's CDR3 is CASSLGTGSGGTAFF. The DNA of the CDR3 is TGTGCCAGCAGCTTGGGGACAGGATCAGGAGGTACAGCTTTCTTT.

On this clonotype: One base separates it from a far larger clone, so it is likely a read error. The chain joins TRBV13 to TRBJ1-6, with D unresolved. CDR1 is PRHDT and CDR2 is FYEKMQ in the germline V gene (reference sequence). V was shortened by 5 bases and J by 8 bases, with 10 bases between the two germline ends. This CDR3 has 13 residues. Here the CDR3 DNA reads TGTGCCAGCAGCGGACGTGGAGATTCACCCCTCCACTTT. It translates to CASSGRGDSPLHF.

This clonotype was recorded at least ten times. V gene TRBV28 combines with J gene TRBJ2-7, with TRBD1 matching over 8 bases. This CDR3 region has 14 residues. Losses at the gene ends were 7 bases for V and 5 bases for J; bases not matched to a gene: 10. Germline CDR1 and CDR2: MDHEN and SYDVKM. Here the CDR3 reads CASTPEGQEDEQYF. The CDR3 nucleotides are TGTGCCAGCACCCCCGAGGGACAGGAGGACGAGCAGTACTTC. Combining the CDR3 with reference TRBV28 and TRBJ2-7 gives the whole variable domain DVKVTQSSRYLVKRTGEKVFLECVQDMDHENMFWYRQDPGLGLRLIYFSYDVKMKEKGDIPEGYSVSREKKERFSLILESASTNQTSMYLCASTPEGQEDEQYFGPGTRLTVT.

This clonotype occurred many times. The chain has TRBV7-6 and TRBJ1-1; 9 bases map to TRBD1. This CDR3 has 15 amino acids. The germline V gene has CDR1 SGHVS and CDR2 FNYEAQ. Trimming took 5 bases from V and 11 from J; bases not matched to a gene: 15. The CDR3, as DNA: TGTGCCAGCAGCCGCGGGACAGGGACTTTTTTGGGGGCTTTCTTT. Encoded protein: CASSRGTGTFLGAFF. The complete variable domain, with remaining parts taken from reference TRBV7-6 and TRBJ1-1, reads GAGVSQSPRYKVTKRGQDVALRCDPISGHVSLYWYRQALGQGPEFLTYFNYEAQQDKSGLPNDRFSAERPEGSISTLTIQRTEQRDSAMYRCASSRGTGTFLGAFFGQGTRLTVV.

This clonotype was found many times. This chain links TRBV28 with TRBJ2-3; no clear D. Germline V gene lookup returns CDR1 MDHEN and CDR2 SYDVKM. The CDR3 is made up of 14 amino acids. The germline V and J ends were trimmed by 5 bases and 14 bases, with 23 bases remaining between them. This CDR3 is CASSPSQSYRVGYF. Here the CDR3 DNA reads TGTGCCAGCAGTCCCTCTCAAAGTTATCGGGTAGGGTATTTT.

This clonotype has a count of ten or more. The rearrangement links TRBV14 to TRBJ2-7, with a possible D match to TRBD1 (5 bases). The V end was cut by 4 bases, the J end by 4 bases, with 17 bases between. Germline lookup yields CDR1 SGHDN and CDR2 FVKESK. The CDR3 extends over 15 amino acids. CDR3 sequence: CASSPQGHLAYEQYF. The DNA of the CDR3 is TGTGCCAGCAGCCCGCAGGGCCATTTGGCTTACGAGCAGTACTTC.

The DNA for the CDR3 is TGTGCCAGCAGCTCGCGTCCAAAGCGGGCGTCCTACAATGAGCAGTTCTTC. This codes for CASSSRPKRASYNEQFF. V and J are TRBV6-5 and TRBJ2-1, with D possibly TRBD2 on 6 matching bases. This CDR3 region has 17 residues. Germline V gene sequence: CDR1 MNHEY, CDR2 SVGAGI. V shed 6 bases and J shed 1 base, with 19 bases lying between them.